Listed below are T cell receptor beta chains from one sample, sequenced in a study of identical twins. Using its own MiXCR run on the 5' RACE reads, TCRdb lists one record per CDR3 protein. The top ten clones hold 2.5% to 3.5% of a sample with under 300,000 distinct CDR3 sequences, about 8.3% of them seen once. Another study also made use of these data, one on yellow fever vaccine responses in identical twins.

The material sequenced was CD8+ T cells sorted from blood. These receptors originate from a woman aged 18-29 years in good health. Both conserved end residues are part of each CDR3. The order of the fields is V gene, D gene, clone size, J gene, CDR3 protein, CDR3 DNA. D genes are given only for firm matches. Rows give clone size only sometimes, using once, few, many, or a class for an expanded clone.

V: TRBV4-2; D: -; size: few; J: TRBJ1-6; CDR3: CASSQDPGEFYNSPLHF; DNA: TGTGCCAGCAGCCAAGACCCGGGCGAGTTTTATAATTCACCCCTCCACTTT
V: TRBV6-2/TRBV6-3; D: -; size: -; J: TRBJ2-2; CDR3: CASSASMRPVRELFF; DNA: TGTGCCAGCAGTGCCTCGATGCGTCCCGTCAGGGAGCTGTTTTTT
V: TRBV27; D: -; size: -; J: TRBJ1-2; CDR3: CASSLWGAGGYTF; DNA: TGTGCCAGCAGTTTATGGGGGGCGGGTGGCTACACCTTC
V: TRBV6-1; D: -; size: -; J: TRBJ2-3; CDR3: CASLKAPTGDTQYF; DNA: TGTGCCAGCTTAAAAGCGCCGACGGGCGATACGCAGTATTTT
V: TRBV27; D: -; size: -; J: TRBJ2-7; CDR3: CASSLLPGRGISYEQYF; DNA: TGTGCCAGCAGTTTACTCCCTGGAAGGGGAATCTCCTACGAGCAGTACTTC
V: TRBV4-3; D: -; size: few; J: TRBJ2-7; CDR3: CASSTGVWDEQYF; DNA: TGCGCCAGCAGCACAGGAGTGTGGGACGAGCAGTACTTC
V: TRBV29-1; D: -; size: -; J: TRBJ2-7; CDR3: CSVEGDWYEQYF; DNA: TGCAGCGTTGAAGGGGATTGGTACGAGCAGTACTTC
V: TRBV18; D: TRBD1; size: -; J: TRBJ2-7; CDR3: CASSRTPGGLNEQYF; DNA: TGTGCCAGCTCACGCACCCCAGGGGGCCTGAACGAGCAGTACTTC
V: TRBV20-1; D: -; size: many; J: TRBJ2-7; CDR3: CSVTPLSGGGIYEQYF; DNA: TGCAGTGTGACACCGTTGTCCGGGGGCGGGATCTACGAGCAGTACTTC
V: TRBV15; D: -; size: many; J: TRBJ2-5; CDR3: CATSRETGWETQYF; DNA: TGTGCCACCAGCAGAGAAACAGGGTGGGAGACCCAGTACTTC
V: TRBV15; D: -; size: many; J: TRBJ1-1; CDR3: CATSRDYRGWNTEAFF; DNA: TGTGCCACCAGCAGAGATTATAGGGGGTGGAACACTGAAGCTTTCTTT
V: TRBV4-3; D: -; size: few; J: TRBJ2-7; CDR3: CASSHRGGYEQYF; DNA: TGCGCCAGCAGTCATAGGGGGGGTTACGAGCAGTACTTC
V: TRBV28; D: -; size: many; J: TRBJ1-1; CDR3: CASPDIGRKVWGKAFF; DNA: TGTGCCAGCCCCGACATCGGGAGGAAGGTGTGGGGTAAAGCTTTCTTT
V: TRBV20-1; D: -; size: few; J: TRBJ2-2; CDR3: CSARDLGPGELFF; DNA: TGCAGTGCTAGAGATTTGGGGCCCGGGGAGCTGTTTTTT